This T cell receptor (beta chain) was retrieved from a study of metastatic and nonmetastatic thyroid tumors. Overall study: Repertoires were compared across blood and tumor or nodule tissue from malignant and benign thyroid patients. Study observations and caveats: Across blood and tumor, TCR beta diversity in malignant thyroid tumors was reportedly significantly higher than in benign nodules.

All patients reached thyroid surgery having received no treatment beforehand. Per the original data handling: In papillary thyroid cancer, a distant-metastasis classifier was built using CDR3 differences across clinicopathological groups. TCRdb re-clonotyped the PCR reads through MiXCR. For this entry, the V and J calls and clone size follow TCRdb and not the study's own pipeline. The sample contains 15,000 to 20,000 clones, about 30% of which appear only once. Notes on this clone: What it binds is not known.

Trimming took 0 bases from V and 6 from J; bases not matched to a gene: 0. The V gene's germline CDR1 is SGHRS and CDR2 YFSETQ. The CDR3 extends over 14 amino acids. This chain connects TRBV5-1 to TRBJ1-6, with 7 positions matching TRBD1. The receptor was isolated from a female donor with papillary thyroid cancer or a benign thyroid nodule (not recorded which). Some clones in this sample may be carry-over from other donors' samples. Sequenced: tumor tissue. CDR3 residues: CASSLGQGNSPLHF. CDR3 DNA: TGCGCCAGCAGCTTGGGACAGGGTAATTCACCCCTCCACTTT. Filled out from reference TRBV5-1 and TRBJ1-6, the complete variable domain reads KAGVTQTPRYLIKTRGQQVTLSCSPISGHRSVSWYQQTPGQGLQFLFEYFSETQRNKGNFPGRFSGRQFSNSRSEMNVSTLELGDSALYLCASSLGQGNSPLHFGNGTRLTVT.